This T cell receptor (beta chain) originates from a study of PD-1 blockade in classical Hodgkin lymphoma. As for the study in general: Nivolumab was given intravenously to patients at 3 mg/kg every 2 weeks.

Study outcomes and limitations: What caused the repertoire differences, perhaps disease activity or prior therapy, remains undefined. Complete responders possessed baseline diversity comparable to newly diagnosed patients.

The table came from immunoSEQ multiplex PCR; TCRdb's copy has only in-frame clones and leaves some out. The sample includes 25,000 to 35,000 clones, approximately 85% seen only once; the top ten take over 2%. This clone was recorded only once. The antigen remains unidentified. The time point was: cycle 4 day 1 (C4D1), after 5 to 7 weeks of nivolumab. Autologous stem cell transplantation was followed by relapse in every patient, and brentuximab vedotin exposure varied. The study purified CD4+ T cells from thawed PBMCs using magnetic negative selection. Progressive disease, partial response or complete response was each patient's best response. The germline V gene encodes CDR1 MNHEY and CDR2 SVGAGI. With 6 bases clipped from V and 5 bases from J, the junction kept 5 bases outside the gene matches. The CDR3 sequence is 13 residues long.

The source material was CD4+ T cells from blood, sampled before the fourth cycle of nivolumab. The rearrangement uses TRBV6-5 and TRBJ2-7, with TRBD1 matching over 9 bases. The sequence came from a human donor with classical Hodgkin lymphoma. This chain's CDR3 is CASRRDRVNEQYF. As DNA, the CDR3 is TGTGCCAGCAGGCGGGACAGGGTAAACGAGCAGTACTTC.